These 32 T cell receptor beta chains were sequenced from one sample in a study of blood T cell repertoires in COVID-19. Sequencing used immunoSEQ multiplex PCR; TCRdb keeps in-frame clones, though not all of them. The sample lists some 70,000 clones, around 89% occurring once. Sequencing input: peripheral blood. These receptors all stem from a woman in her seventies with acute or convalescent COVID-19.

The V and J genes are TRBV5-1 and TRBJ2-1, with 7 bases matching TRBD1. CDR3 size: 14 residues. From germline, CDR1 is SGHRS and CDR2 YFSETQ. The V segment lost 4 bases and the J segment 10 bases; nucleotides outside the gene matches: 11. CDR3 in DNA: TGCGCCAGCAGCCCACAGGGGCCGCTGGGAGAGCAGTTCTTC. It is translated as CASSPQGPLGEQFF.

This rearrangement joins TRBV2 to TRBJ2-4; possibly TRBD2 for D (6 bases). The CDR3 has 14 amino acids. Germline V gene data show CDR1 as SNHLY and CDR2 as FYNNEI. V was cut by 4 bases and J by 5 bases, with 12 bases left in between. The CDR3 nucleotides are TGTGCCAGCAGTGCATGGGGGGTTCAAAACATTCAGTACTTC. As protein: CASSAWGVQNIQYF.

The chain joins TRBV6-5 to TRBJ2-5, with D unresolved. The CDR3 is 12 amino acids. CDR1 and CDR2 (germline): MNHEY, SVGAGI. V gave up 5 bases and J gave up 5 bases, with 9 bases separating them. Here the CDR3 DNA reads TGTGCCAGCAGTCCCCGAGCGGAGACCCAGTACTTC. It specifies CASSPRAETQYF.

The CDR3 DNA reads TGTGCCAGCAGCCCGGGTGGGGGGGCGGTGTACGAGCAGTACTTC. Encoded protein: CASSPGGGAVYEQYF. V usage is TRBV9 and J usage is TRBJ2-7; D perhaps matches TRBD2 (7 bases). Trimming stripped 4 bases from V and 4 bases from J, with 18 bases between. Germline-derived CDR1 and CDR2 are SGDLS and YYNGEE. The CDR3 totals 15 residues.

This clone showed up just a few times. CDR3 bases: TGTGCCAGCAGTACTAGCTGGGGCCACGAGCAGTACTTC. It encodes CASSTSWGHEQYF. V gene TRBV6-2 or TRBV6-3 combines with J gene TRBJ2-7, with a possible D match to TRBD2 (6 bases). This CDR3 region has 13 residues. Germline V CDR1 and CDR2: MNHEY, SVGEGT. V gave up 5 bases and J gave up 5 bases, with 13 bases separating them.

This chain uses TRBV2 with TRBJ1-6, with 10 bases aligning to TRBD1. The germline gives CDR1 SNHLY, CDR2 FYNNEI. V was pared by 7 bases and J by 10 bases, with 7 bases of the junction left unmatched. The CDR3 is made up of 14 amino acids. CDR3 loop: CASNPGTGDSPLHF. The CDR3 nucleotides are TGTGCCAGCAACCCCGGGACAGGGGACTCACCCCTCCACTTT.

V and J are TRBV6-1 and TRBJ1-1; D call uncertain. Germline V gene data show CDR1 as MNHNS and CDR2 as SASEGT. With 2 bases removed from V and 3 bases from J, the gap between germline ends came to 10 bases. The CDR3 loop spans 14 amino acids. This CDR3 reads CASSERTLDTEAFF. The CDR3, as DNA: TGTGCCAGCAGTGAACGGACTCTGGACACTGAAGCTTTCTTT.

V and J are TRBV19 and TRBJ2-7; D possibly corresponds to TRBD1 (6 bases). The V gene lost 2 bases and the J gene lost 6 bases, with 14 bases spanning the gap. Germline V gene data show CDR1 as LNHDA and CDR2 as SQIVND (reference sequence). This CDR3 has 14 residues. This chain's CDR3 is CASSIRQGFGEQYF. DNA for the CDR3: TGTGCCAGTAGTATAAGGCAGGGGTTTGGCGAGCAGTACTTC.

The chain uses TRBV11-3 and TRBJ2-7; 7 positions agree with TRBD1. The V and J ends lost 8 bases and 6 bases, in that order; junction bases with no gene match: 16. There are 15 residues in the CDR3. Germline assignment: CDR1 SGHNT and CDR2 YENEEA. CDR3 DNA: TGTGCCAGCGGCCCTGGGGACAGAATCTTGGGCGAGCAGTACTTC. It yields the protein CASGPGDRILGEQYF.

The chain couples TRBV15 to TRBJ2-3; 9 bases are shared with TRBD2. CDR1 LNHNV and CDR2 YYDKDF come from the germline V gene (reference sequence). The V segment lost 6 bases and the J segment 8 bases; nucleotides outside the gene matches: 9. The CDR3 runs to 14 residues. The DNA for the CDR3 is TGTGCCACCAGTCCCAGCGGGGGGCCACGTACGCAGTATTTT. This translates into CATSPSGGPRTQYF.

This chain connects TRBV19 to TRBJ1-4, with TRBD1 matching 12 bases. This CDR3 contains 18 residues. The V and J ends lost 5 bases and 6 bases, in that order; junction bases with no gene match: 13. The germline V gene has CDR1 LNHDA and CDR2 SQIVND (reference sequence). The CDR3 sequence is CASSPGTGGSLLYEKLFF. In nucleotides, the CDR3 is TGTGCCAGTAGTCCCGGGACAGGGGGCAGTCTTCTCTATGAAAAACTGTTTTTT.

The rearrangement uses TRBV11-2 and TRBJ2-1; 7 bases are a match to TRBD2. The CDR3 totals 19 residues. CDR1 is SGHAT, CDR2 FQNNGV, per germline. V was clipped by 5 bases and J by 4 bases; unmatched bases: 20. The CDR3 loop reads CASSPMGEGLWFRYNEQFF. CDR3 nucleotide sequence: TGTGCCAGCAGCCCTATGGGGGAGGGCCTGTGGTTTAGGTACAATGAGCAGTTCTTC.

J is TRBJ2-2 and V is TRBV18; D call uncertain. Trimming left V 0 bases short and J 8 bases short, with 13 bases between. The CDR3 sequence is 15 residues long. Germline V gives CDR1 KGHSH, CDR2 LQKENI. The CDR3, as DNA: TGTGCCAGCTCACCACCTTCGCTGCCCGGGGGGGAGCTGTTTTTT. This translates into CASSPPSLPGGELFF.

This clone has a handful of counts. The CDR3 here is CASSFSPGGINEQFF. CDR3 nucleotide sequence: TGTGCCAGCAGCTTTTCGCCCGGAGGGATCAATGAGCAGTTCTTC. This chain uses TRBV7-3 with TRBJ2-1; D is perhaps TRBD2 (6 bases). Germline CDR1 reads SGHTA; CDR2 reads FQGTGA. The CDR3 covers 15 residues. V was clipped by 3 bases and J by 6 bases, with 15 bases between them.

The chain links TRBV29-1 to TRBJ1-1, with 9 bases lining up with TRBD1. With 8 bases clipped from V and 1 base from J, the junction kept 2 bases outside the gene matches. Germline assignment: CDR1 SQVTM and CDR2 ANQGSEA. The CDR3 consists of 12 residues. The DNA of the CDR3 is TGCAGCACGGACAGGGGGAACACTGAAGCTTTCTTT. Residues: CSTDRGNTEAFF.

The chain uses TRBV5-8 and TRBJ1-6; D is unresolved. V lost 0 bases and J 2 bases, leaving 9 bases between the germline ends. This CDR3 contains 16 residues. The germline CDR1 and CDR2 sequences are SGHTS and YDEGEE. CDR3 sequence reads: CASSLVVRAYNSPLHF. In nucleotides, the CDR3 is TGTGCCAGCAGCTTGGTGGTGAGGGCCTATAATTCACCCCTCCACTTT. The complete variable domain, with remaining parts taken from reference TRBV5-8 and TRBJ1-6, reads EAGVTQSPTHLIKTRGQQATLRCSPISGHTSVYWYQQALGLGLQFLLWYDEGEERNRGNFPPRFSGRQFPNYSSELNVNALELEDSALYLCASSLVVRAYNSPLHFGNGTRLTVT.

The genes are TRBV19 and TRBJ1-6; no clear D gene. The V gene lost 4 bases and the J gene lost 7 bases, with 8 bases spanning the gap. The CDR3 runs to 13 residues. Germline-derived CDR1 and CDR2 are LNHDA and SQIVND (reference sequence). For the CDR3, the DNA is TGTGCCAGTAGTAACTATCGGAATTCACCCCTCCACTTT. It codes for CASSNYRNSPLHF.

The chain recombines TRBV19 with TRBJ2-7; possibly TRBD1 for D (6 bases). CDR1 and CDR2 (germline): LNHDA, SQIVND (reference sequence). Trimming shortened V by 4 bases and J by 6 bases, and 22 bases separated the two germline ends. This CDR3 comprises 16 residues. CDR3 protein: CASSKAPTVPGAEQYF. The CDR3 DNA reads as TGTGCCAGTAGTAAGGCCCCTACAGTCCCAGGGGCCGAGCAGTACTTC.

The CDR3 DNA reads TGTGCCAGCACTATGGGGGGAGAGCAGTACTTC. This encodes CASTMGGEQYF. V gene TRBV27 combines with J gene TRBJ2-7, with a possible D match to TRBD2 (6 bases). From germline, CDR1 is MNHEY and CDR2 SMNVEV (reference sequence). V was clipped by 7 bases and J by 7 bases, with 11 bases between them. The CDR3 contains 11 residues.

This rearrangement joins TRBV2 to TRBJ2-5, with a weak D call TRBD1 (6 bases). This CDR3 contains 15 residues. V gave up 1 base and J gave up 4 bases, with 13 bases separating them. The V gene's germline CDR1 is SNHLY and CDR2 FYNNEI. In nucleotides, the CDR3 is TGTGCCAGCAGTGAAGGAACAGGGTGGGGAGAGACCCAGTACTTC. Its translation: CASSEGTGWGETQYF. The complete variable domain, with remaining parts taken from reference TRBV2 and TRBJ2-5, reads EPEVTQTPSHQVTQMGQEVILRCVPISNHLYFYWYRQILGQKVEFLVSFYNNEISEKSEIFDDQFSVERPDGSNFTLKIRSTKLEDSAMYFCASSEGTGWGETQYFGPGTRLLVL.

The CDR3 sequence: CASLRFSGNTIYF. CDR3 DNA: TGTGCCAGCTTGCGCTTCTCTGGAAACACCATATATTTT. V is TRBV2 and J is TRBJ1-3, with D hard to call. The germline V gene encodes CDR1 SNHLY and CDR2 FYNNEI. V was clipped by 8 bases and J by 0 bases, with 8 bases between them. The CDR3 length is 13 residues.

The CDR3 DNA is TGTGCCAGCTCACCAGGACAGTTCGCGAACACCGGGGAGCTGTTTTTT. This gives the protein CASSPGQFANTGELFF. The chain couples TRBV18 to TRBJ2-2; tentatively, D is TRBD1 (6 bases). Germline CDR1 reads KGHSH; CDR2 reads LQKENI. The V and J ends lost 2 bases and 0 bases respectively, with 10 bases between them. The CDR3 loop spans 16 amino acids.

The chain joins TRBV30 to TRBJ2-7; 8 bases agree with TRBD2. Germline V gene sequence: CDR1 GTSNPN, CDR2 SVGIG (reference sequence). The trim removed 3 bases at V and 1 base at J, leaving 20 bases unmatched. This CDR3 is built from 19 residues. The CDR3 DNA sequence: TGTGCCTGGAGCGGAGGGGGGGTAGCGGGGAGATTCTTTTCCTACGAGCAGTACTTC. This encodes CAWSGGGVAGRFFSYEQYF.

The V gene is TRBV4-1, the J gene TRBJ1-1, with no clear D. Germline V gene sequence: CDR1 MGHRA, CDR2 YSYEKL. The CDR3 length is 14 residues. Trimming cost V 1 base and J 7 bases, with 13 bases left between them. The CDR3 nucleotides read TGCGCCAGCAGCCAAGGACTCGCCACAATTGAAGCTTTCTTT. The encoded protein is CASSQGLATIEAFF.

V and J are TRBV7-8 and TRBJ1-3, with D possibly TRBD1 on 5 matching bases. The length of the CDR3 is 15 residues. Trimming took 1 base from V and 2 from J, leaving 9 bases between them. Germline CDR1 reads SGHVS; CDR2 reads FQNEAQ. The DNA of the CDR3 is TGTGCCAGCAGCTTAGGGAGACAGCCTGGAAACACCATATATTTT. The encoded protein is CASSLGRQPGNTIYF.

CDR3 sequence (DNA): TGTGCCTGGAGTGAGCTAGGGGTGGAGTTCTTC. Its protein product is CAWSELGVEFF. The chain uses TRBV30 and TRBJ2-1; D is possibly TRBD1 (5 bases). The CDR3 consists of 11 residues. Germline values: CDR1 GTSNPN, CDR2 SVGIG (reference sequence). Between the trimmed V and J ends, which lost 1 base and 14 bases, there was a span of 12 bases.

This chain connects TRBV19 to TRBJ2-5; 10 nucleotides match TRBD1. With 6 bases clipped from V and 4 bases from J, the junction kept 11 bases outside the gene matches. Germline V gene sequence: CDR1 LNHDA, CDR2 SQIVND (reference sequence). CDR3 length equals 16 residues. The CDR3 nucleotides read TGTGCCAGTAGCTTCTCCGGGACAGGGGAGGCAGAGACCCAGTACTTC. This codes for CASSFSGTGEAETQYF.

The chain employs TRBV7-9 and TRBJ2-3; unclear D gene. CDR1 is SEHNR, CDR2 FQNEAQ, per germline (reference sequence). CDR3 size: 15 residues. The ends were cut back, 2 bases at V and 0 bases at J, with 9 bases in the middle. The DNA of the CDR3 is TGTGCCAGCAGCTTAAGCGACTTCAGCACAGATACGCAGTATTTT. This translates into CASSLSDFSTDTQYF.

This chain joins TRBV2 and TRBJ1-1; D is possibly TRBD1 (6 bases). Looked up from germline, CDR1 is SNHLY and CDR2 is FYNNEI. CDR3 size: 14 residues. V lost 6 bases to trimming and J lost 3 bases, with 14 bases between them. CDR3 protein: CASSLQGSDTEAFF. CDR3 DNA sequence: TGTGCCAGCAGCTTACAGGGAAGCGACACTGAAGCTTTCTTT.

The rearrangement links TRBV18 to TRBJ1-2; 7 bases line up with TRBD1. The V segment lost 5 bases and the J segment 0 bases; nucleotides outside the gene matches: 6. The CDR3 sequence is 15 residues long. CDR1 and CDR2 (germline): KGHSH, LQKENI. CDR3 sequence (DNA): TGTGCCAGCTCAGAGCAGGGGGGACCTAACTATGGCTACACCTTC. Translation: CASSEQGGPNYGYTF.

The chain is built from TRBV5-1 and TRBJ2-1; weak D call: TRBD2 (6 bases). The CDR3 has 15 amino acids. V dropped 4 bases and J dropped 2 bases, with 13 bases sitting between them. Germline CDR1 SGHRS, CDR2 YFSETQ. As DNA, the CDR3 is TGCGCCAGCAGCCCGACTAGAGGGGCCTACAATGAGCAGTTCTTC. Translating it yields CASSPTRGAYNEQFF.

The chain couples TRBV2 to TRBJ2-1, with TRBD2 matching 13 bases. CDR1 is SNHLY, CDR2 FYNNEI, per germline. The junction had 5 bases not matched to a gene; V was cut back by 4 bases and J by 8 bases. The CDR3 consists of 15 residues. The CDR3 bases are TGTGCCAGCAGTGGAGGGACTAGCGGGAATCATGAGCAGTTCTTC. Translating it yields CASSGGTSGNHEQFF.